Listed here is a single TCR beta chain. Only in-frame clones appear in the TCRdb table, and some are missing; sequencing was by immunoSEQ multiplex PCR. This table holds some 42,000 clones, 81% found once. The data originate from a study of PD-L1 blockade in urothelial cancer. Study at large: Males with bladder-origin urothelial cancer made up about 85% of the 29 patients.

Trimming removed 1 base at V and 11 bases at J, with 17 bases between. Germline V gene lookup returns CDR1 SGHAT and CDR2 FQNNGV. The CDR3 is 14 amino acids. The receptor's source is a man aged 70 or older with urothelial cancer. The gene calls are TRBV11-2 and TRBJ1-1; D is unclear. The starting material was PBMCs, obtained around atezolizumab (anti-PD-L1) treatment. CDR3 amino acids: CASSLVFGPTGAFF. The CDR3 DNA sequence: TGTGCCAGCAGCTTAGTATTCGGACCGACGGGGGCTTTCTTT.